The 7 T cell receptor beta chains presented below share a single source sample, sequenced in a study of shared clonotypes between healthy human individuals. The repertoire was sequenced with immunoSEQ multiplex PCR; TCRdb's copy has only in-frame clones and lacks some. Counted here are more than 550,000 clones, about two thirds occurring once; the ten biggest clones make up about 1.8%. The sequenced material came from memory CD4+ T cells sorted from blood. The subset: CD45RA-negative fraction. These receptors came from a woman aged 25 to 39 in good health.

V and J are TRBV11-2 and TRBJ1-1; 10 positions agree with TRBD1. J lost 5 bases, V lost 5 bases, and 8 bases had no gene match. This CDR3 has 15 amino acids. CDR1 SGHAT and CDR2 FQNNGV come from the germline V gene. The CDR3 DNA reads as TGTGCCAGCAGCCAAAAGACAGGGGGCCAAACTGAAGCTTTCTTT. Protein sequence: CASSQKTGGQTEAFF.

The CDR3 sequence: CASSGVRGRNNEQFF. CDR3 DNA sequence: TGTGCCAGCAGCGGCGTCCGGGGAAGGAACAATGAGCAGTTCTTC. This chain links TRBV11-2 with TRBJ2-1; a possible D gene is TRBD2 (5 bases). Germline CDR1 is SGHAT and CDR2 is FQNNGV. The ends were cut back, 5 bases at V and 5 bases at J, with 16 bases in the middle. This CDR3 region has 15 residues.

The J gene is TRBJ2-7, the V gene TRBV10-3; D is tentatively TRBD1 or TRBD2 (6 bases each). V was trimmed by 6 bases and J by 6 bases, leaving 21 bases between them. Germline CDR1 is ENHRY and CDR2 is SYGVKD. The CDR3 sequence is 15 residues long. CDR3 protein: CAISRDGWGAGEQYF. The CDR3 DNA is TGTGCCATCAGCAGGGATGGGTGGGGGGCCGGCGAGCAGTACTTC.

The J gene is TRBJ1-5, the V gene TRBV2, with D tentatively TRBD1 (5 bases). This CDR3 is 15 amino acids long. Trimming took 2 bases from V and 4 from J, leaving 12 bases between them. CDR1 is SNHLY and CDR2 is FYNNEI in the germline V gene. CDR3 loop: CASSELPAGNQPQHF. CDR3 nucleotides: TGTGCCAGCAGTGAATTGCCGGCAGGGAATCAGCCCCAGCATTTT.

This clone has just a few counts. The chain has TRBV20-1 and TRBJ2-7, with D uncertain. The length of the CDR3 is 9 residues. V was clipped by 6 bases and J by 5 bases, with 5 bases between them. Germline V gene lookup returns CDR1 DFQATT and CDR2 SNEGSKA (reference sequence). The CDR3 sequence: CSASDEQYF. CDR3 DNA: TGCAGTGCGAGCGACGAGCAGTACTTC.

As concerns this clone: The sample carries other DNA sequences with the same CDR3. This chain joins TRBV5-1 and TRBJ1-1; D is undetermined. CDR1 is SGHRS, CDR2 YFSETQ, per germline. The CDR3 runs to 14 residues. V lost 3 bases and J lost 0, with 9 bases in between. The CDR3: CASSSTGMNTEAFF. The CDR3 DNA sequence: TGCGCCAGCAGCTCGACTGGGATGAACACTGAAGCTTTCTTT.

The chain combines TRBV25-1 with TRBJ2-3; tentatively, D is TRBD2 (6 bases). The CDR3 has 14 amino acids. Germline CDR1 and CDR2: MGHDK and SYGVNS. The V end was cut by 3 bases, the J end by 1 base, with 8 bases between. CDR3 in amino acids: CASSEGGRTDTQYF. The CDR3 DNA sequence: TGTGCCAGCAGTGAGGGGGGACGCACAGATACGCAGTATTTT.